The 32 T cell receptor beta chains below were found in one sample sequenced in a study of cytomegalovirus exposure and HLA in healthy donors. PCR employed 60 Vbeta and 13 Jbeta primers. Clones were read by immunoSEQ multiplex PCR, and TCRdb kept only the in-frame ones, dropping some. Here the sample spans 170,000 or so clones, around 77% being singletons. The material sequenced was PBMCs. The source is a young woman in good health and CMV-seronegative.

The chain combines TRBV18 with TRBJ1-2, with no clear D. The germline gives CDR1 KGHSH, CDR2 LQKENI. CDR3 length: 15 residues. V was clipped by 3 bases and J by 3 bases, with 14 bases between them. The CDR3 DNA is TGTGCCAGCTCACCCTCCTTTAACCGGGACTATGGCTACACCTTC. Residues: CASSPSFNRDYGYTF.

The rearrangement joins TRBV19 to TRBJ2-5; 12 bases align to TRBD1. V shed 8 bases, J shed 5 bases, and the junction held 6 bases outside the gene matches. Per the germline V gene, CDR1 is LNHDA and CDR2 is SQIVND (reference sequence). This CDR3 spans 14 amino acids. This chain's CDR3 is CASAGQGARETQYF. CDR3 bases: TGTGCCAGTGCGGGACAGGGGGCGCGGGAGACCCAGTACTTC.

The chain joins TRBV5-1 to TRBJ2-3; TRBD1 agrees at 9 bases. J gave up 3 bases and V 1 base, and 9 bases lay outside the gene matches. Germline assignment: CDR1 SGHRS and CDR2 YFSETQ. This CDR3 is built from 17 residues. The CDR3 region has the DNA TGCGCCAGCAGCTTGCCCACGGACAGGGGAGGAACAGATACGCAGTATTTT. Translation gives CASSLPTDRGGTDTQYF.

The DNA of the CDR3 is TGTGCCAGCAGCTTCTTAAACAATGAGCAGTTCTTC. Translating gives CASSFLNNEQFF. The chain uses TRBV5-6 and TRBJ2-1; D unclear. Germline CDR1 reads SGHDT; CDR2 reads YYEEEE. The CDR3 consists of 12 residues. Trimming stripped 2 bases from V and 5 bases from J, with 5 bases between.

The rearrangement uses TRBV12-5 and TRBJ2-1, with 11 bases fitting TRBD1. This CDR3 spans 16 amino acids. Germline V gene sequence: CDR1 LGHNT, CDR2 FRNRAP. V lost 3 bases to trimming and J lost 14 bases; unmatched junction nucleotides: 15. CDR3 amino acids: CASGFLTGTGGAEKFF. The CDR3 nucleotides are TGTGCTAGTGGTTTCCTTACCGGGACAGGGGGAGCGGAGAAGTTCTTC.

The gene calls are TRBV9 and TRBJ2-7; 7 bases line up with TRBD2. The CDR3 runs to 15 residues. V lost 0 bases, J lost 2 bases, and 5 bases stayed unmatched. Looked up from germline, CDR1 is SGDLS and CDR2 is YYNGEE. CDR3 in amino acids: CASSVGLAEPYEQYF. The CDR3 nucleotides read TGTGCCAGCAGCGTAGGCCTAGCGGAACCCTACGAGCAGTACTTC.

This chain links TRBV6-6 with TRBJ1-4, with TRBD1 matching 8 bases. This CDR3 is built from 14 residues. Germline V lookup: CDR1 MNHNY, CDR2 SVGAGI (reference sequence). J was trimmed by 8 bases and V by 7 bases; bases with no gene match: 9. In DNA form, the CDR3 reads TGTGCCAGCAACCCAGGGGGCGCGGGGGAAAAACTGTTTTTT. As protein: CASNPGGAGEKLFF.

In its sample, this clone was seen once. CDR3 nucleotide sequence: TGTGCCAGCAGCTTGGGTACACCCTCACCCCTCCACTTT. This encodes CASSLGTPSPLHF. This chain connects TRBV5-4 to TRBJ1-6; no reliable D call. The germline V gene encodes CDR1 SGHNT and CDR2 YYREEE (reference sequence). This CDR3 contains 13 residues. Deletions cut 0 bases from V and 10 bases from J, with 8 bases between.

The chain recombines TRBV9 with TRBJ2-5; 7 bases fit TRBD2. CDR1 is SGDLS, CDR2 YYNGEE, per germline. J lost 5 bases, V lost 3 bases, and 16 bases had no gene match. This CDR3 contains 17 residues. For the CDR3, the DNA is TGTGCCAGCAGCGATAATCCAAGAGAAGCGGGATTGGAGACCCAGTACTTC. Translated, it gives CASSDNPREAGLETQYF.

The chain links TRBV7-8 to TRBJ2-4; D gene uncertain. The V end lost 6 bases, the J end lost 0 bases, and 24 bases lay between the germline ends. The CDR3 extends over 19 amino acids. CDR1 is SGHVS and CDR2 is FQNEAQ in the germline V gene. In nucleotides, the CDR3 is TGTGCCAGCAGTCGCCAGTCAACCACAGTCACTCTAGCCAAAAACATTCAGTACTTC. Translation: CASSRQSTTVTLAKNIQYF. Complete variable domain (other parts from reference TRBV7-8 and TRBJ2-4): GAGVSQSPRYKVAKRGQDVALRCDPISGHVSLFWYQQALGQGPEFLTYFQNEAQLDKSGLPSDRFFAERPEGSVSTLKIQRTQQEDSAVYLCASSRQSTTVTLAKNIQYFGAGTRLSVL.

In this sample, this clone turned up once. The CDR3 region has the DNA TGTGCCAGCAGCTTTCGACAGGGGGTTCTTGGCTACACCTTC. Translating it yields CASSFRQGVLGYTF. The chain has TRBV7-8 and TRBJ1-2; 9 nucleotides match TRBD1. Trimming cost V 3 bases and J 7 bases; bases outside gene matches: 6. The CDR3 is made up of 14 amino acids. Germline CDR1 SGHVS, CDR2 FQNEAQ.

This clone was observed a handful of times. The CDR3 DNA reads as TGTGCCAGCAGTCGAGGACAGGGAGTATCACCCCTCCACTTT. This codes for CASSRGQGVSPLHF. The chain uses TRBV2 and TRBJ1-6; 8 positions match TRBD1. Germline lookup yields CDR1 SNHLY and CDR2 FYNNEI. The CDR3 is 14 amino acids. V gave up 5 bases and J gave up 10 bases; unmatched junction bases: 7.

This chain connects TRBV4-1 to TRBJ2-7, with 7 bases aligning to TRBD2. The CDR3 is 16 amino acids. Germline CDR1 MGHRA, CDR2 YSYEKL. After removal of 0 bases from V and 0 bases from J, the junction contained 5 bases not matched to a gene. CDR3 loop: CASSQDAGASSYEQYF. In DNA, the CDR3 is TGCGCCAGCAGCCAAGATGCGGGAGCAAGCTCCTACGAGCAGTACTTC.

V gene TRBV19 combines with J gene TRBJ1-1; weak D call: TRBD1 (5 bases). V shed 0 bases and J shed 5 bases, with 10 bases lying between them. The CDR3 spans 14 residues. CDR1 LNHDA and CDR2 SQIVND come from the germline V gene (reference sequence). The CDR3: CASSIETGETEAFF. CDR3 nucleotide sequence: TGTGCCAGTAGTATAGAGACGGGGGAGACTGAAGCTTTCTTT.

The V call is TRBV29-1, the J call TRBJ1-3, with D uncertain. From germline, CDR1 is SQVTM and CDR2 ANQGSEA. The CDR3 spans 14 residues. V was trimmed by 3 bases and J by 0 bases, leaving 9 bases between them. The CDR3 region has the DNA TGCAGCGTTGAGAGCGGAAGCTCTGGAAACACCATATATTTT. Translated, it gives CSVESGSSGNTIYF.

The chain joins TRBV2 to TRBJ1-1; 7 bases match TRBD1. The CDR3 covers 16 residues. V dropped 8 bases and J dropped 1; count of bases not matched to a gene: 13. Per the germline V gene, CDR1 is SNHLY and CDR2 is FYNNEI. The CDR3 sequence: CASEGQRWFRNTEAFF. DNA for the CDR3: TGTGCCAGCGAGGGACAGAGGTGGTTTAGGAACACTGAAGCTTTCTTT.

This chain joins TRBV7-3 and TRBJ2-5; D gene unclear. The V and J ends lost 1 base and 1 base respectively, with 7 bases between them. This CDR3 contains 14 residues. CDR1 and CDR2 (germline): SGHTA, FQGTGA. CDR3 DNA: TGTGCCAGCAGCTTAATTGGCAGCCAAGAGACCCAGTACTTC. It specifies CASSLIGSQETQYF.

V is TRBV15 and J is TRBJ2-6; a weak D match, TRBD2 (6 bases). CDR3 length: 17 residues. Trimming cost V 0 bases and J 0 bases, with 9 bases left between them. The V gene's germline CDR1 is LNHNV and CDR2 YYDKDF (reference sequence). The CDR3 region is CATSRDRGLSGANVLTF. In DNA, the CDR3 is TGTGCCACCAGCAGAGATAGGGGACTCTCTGGGGCCAACGTCCTGACTTTC.

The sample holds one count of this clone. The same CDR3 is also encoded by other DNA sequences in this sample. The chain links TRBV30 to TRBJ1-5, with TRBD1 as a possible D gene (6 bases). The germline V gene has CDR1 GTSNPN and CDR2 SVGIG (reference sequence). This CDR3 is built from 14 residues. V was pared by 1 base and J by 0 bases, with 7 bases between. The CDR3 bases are TGTGCCTGGAGTGGGACAGCTAGCAATCAGCCCCAGCATTTT. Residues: CAWSGTASNQPQHF.

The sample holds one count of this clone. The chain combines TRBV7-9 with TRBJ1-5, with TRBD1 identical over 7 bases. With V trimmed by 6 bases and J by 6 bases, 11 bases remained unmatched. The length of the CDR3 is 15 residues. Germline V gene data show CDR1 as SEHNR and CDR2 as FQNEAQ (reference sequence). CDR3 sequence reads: CASSSSGTVGQPQHF. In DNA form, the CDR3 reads TGTGCCAGCAGTTCCTCCGGGACAGTAGGTCAGCCCCAGCATTTT.

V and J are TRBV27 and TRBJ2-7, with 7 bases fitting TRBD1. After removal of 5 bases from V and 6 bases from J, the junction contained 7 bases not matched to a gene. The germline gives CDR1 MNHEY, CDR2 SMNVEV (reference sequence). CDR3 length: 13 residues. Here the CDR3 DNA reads TGTGCCAGCAGTGAACAGGGGATTGGCGAGCAGTACTTC. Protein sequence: CASSEQGIGEQYF.

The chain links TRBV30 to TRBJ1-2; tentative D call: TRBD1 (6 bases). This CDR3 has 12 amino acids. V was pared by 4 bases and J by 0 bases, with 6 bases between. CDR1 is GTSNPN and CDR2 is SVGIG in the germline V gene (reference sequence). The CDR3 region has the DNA TGTGCCTGGAACAGGGCTAACTATGGCTACACCTTC. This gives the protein CAWNRANYGYTF.

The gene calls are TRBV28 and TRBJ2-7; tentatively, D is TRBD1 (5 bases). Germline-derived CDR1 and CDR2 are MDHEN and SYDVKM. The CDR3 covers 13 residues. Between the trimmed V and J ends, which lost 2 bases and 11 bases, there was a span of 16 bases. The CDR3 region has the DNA TGTGCCAGCAGTTTAAGGTATACCGACAGCGAGTACTTC. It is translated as CASSLRYTDSEYF.

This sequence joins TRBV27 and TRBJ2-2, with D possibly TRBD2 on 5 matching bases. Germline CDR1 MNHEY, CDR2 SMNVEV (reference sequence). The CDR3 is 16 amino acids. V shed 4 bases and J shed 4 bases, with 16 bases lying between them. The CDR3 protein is CASSSGRGDSTGELFF. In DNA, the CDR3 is TGTGCCAGCAGTTCAGGACGGGGTGATAGCACCGGGGAGCTGTTTTTT.

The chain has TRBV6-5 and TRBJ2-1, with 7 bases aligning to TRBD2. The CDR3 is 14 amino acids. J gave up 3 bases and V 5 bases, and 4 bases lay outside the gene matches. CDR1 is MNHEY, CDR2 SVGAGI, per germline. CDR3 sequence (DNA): TGTGCCAGCAGTAGACTAGCCCACTACAATGAGCAGTTCTTC. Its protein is CASSRLAHYNEQFF.

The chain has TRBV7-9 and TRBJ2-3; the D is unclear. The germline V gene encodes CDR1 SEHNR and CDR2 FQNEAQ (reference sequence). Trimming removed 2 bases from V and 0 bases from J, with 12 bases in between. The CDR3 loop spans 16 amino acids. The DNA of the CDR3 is TGTGCCAGCAGCTTACCCGGGTTTCGGAGCACAGATACGCAGTATTTT. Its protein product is CASSLPGFRSTDTQYF.

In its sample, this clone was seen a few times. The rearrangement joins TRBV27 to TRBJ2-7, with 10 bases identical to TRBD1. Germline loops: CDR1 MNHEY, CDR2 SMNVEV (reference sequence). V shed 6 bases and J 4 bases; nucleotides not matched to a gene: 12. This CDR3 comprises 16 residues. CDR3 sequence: CASSHVTTGGFYEQYF. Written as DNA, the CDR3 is TGTGCCAGCAGCCACGTAACGACAGGGGGCTTTTACGAGCAGTACTTC.

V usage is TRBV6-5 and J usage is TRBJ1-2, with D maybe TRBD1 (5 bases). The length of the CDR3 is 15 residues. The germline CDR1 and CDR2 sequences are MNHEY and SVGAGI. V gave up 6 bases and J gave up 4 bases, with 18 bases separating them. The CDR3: CASSSPHRDSYGYTF. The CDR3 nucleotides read TGTGCCAGCAGCTCCCCGCACCGGGACTCCTATGGCTACACCTTC.

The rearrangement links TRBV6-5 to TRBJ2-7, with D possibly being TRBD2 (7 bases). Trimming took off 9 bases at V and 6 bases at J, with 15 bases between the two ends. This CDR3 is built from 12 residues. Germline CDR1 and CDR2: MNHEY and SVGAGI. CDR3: CASRGTTGEQYF. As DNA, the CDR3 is TGTGCCAGTAGGGGGACTACCGGCGAGCAGTACTTC.

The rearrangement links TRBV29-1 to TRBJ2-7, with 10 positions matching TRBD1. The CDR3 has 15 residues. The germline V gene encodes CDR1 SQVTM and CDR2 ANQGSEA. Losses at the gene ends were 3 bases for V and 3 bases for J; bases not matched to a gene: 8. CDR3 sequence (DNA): TGCAGCGTTGAGGGGGGGACAGGGGCCAACTACGAGCAGTACTTC. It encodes CSVEGGTGANYEQYF.

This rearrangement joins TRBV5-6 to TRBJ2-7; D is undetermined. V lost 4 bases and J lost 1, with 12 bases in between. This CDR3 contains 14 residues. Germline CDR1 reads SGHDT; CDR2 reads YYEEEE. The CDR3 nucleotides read TGTGCCAGCAGCCATGACTCGAATTCCTACGAGCAGTACTTC. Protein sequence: CASSHDSNSYEQYF.

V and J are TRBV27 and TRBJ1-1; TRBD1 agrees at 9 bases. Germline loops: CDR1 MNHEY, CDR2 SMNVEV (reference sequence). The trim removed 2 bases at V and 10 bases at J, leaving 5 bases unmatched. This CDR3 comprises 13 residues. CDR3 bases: TGTGCCAGCAGTTTACGACGGGACAGGGCAGCTTTCTTT. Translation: CASSLRRDRAAFF.